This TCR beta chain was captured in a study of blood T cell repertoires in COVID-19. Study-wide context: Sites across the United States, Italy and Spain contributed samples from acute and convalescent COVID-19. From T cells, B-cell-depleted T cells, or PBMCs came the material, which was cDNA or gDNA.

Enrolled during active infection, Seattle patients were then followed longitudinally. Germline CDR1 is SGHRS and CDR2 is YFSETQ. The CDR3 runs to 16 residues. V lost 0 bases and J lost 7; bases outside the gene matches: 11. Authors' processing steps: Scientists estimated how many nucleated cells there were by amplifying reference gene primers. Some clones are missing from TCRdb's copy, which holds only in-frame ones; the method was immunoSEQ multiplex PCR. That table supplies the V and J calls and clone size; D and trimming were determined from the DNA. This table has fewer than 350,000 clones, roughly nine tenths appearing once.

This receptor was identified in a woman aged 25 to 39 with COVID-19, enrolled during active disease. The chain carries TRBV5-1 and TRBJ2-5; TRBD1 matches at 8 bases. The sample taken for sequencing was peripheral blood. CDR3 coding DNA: TGCGCCAGCAGCTTGGAACGCAGGGGGCCGAGGGGGACCCAGTACTTC. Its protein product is CASSLERRGPRGTQYF.